The TCR beta chain described here comes from a study of T cells in Graves' hyperthyroidism and ophthalmopathy. Turning to the study itself: Sampling of peripheral blood happened at initial diagnosis, prior to any treatment.

Amplification yielded TCR beta CDR3 regions, with RNA transcripts as the source. First-round RT-PCR with HTBI primers amplified the TCR CDR3 region. TCRdb re-called the multiplex PCR reads with MiXCR, one entry per CDR3 protein. The table shows about 640,000 distinct CDR3 sequences, with less than 25% occurring only once. V gave up 4 bases and J gave up 6 bases, with 14 bases separating them. The CDR3 sequence is 14 residues long. CDR1 and CDR2 (germline): LGHDT, YNNKEL (reference sequence). This clonotype was seen at least ten times. The chain combines TRBV3-1 with TRBJ2-3; a possible D gene is TRBD2 (7 bases). Sequencing used blood. The sequence derives from a man under 40 with Graves' ophthalmopathy. The chain's CDR3 is CASSPLARGDTQYF. The CDR3 coding sequence is TGTGCCAGCAGCCCACTAGCGAGGGGGGATACGCAGTATTTT.